Only a few counts were recorded for the clone carrying this TCR beta chain. Its matching antigen is unknown. Per the germline V gene, CDR1 is SGHVS and CDR2 is FQNEAQ. This CDR3 comprises 15 residues. These data belong to a study of T cells in Graves' hyperthyroidism and ophthalmopathy. The CDR3 regions of TCR beta were amplified from RNA transcripts. The TCR CDR3 was amplified in a first-round RT-PCR using the HTBI primer set. TCRdb fed the multiplex PCR reads into MiXCR, producing one record per CDR3 protein. The sample lists about 760,000 distinct CDR3 sequences; approximately 36% were seen once. The study, taken as a whole, reports: Stable hyperthyroidism was told apart from ophthalmopathy by a model built on 13 V-J features.

Material: blood. The genes are TRBV7-8 and TRBJ1-3; D unclear. The J call is uncertain, as TRBJ2-3 better fits the DNA end. This TCR was recovered from a woman aged 40 to 50 with Graves' hyperthyroidism. CDR3 loop: CASSLTREKTDTQYF. CDR3 nucleotides: TGTGCCAGCAGCTTAACAAGGGAAAAGACAGATACGCAGTATTTT.